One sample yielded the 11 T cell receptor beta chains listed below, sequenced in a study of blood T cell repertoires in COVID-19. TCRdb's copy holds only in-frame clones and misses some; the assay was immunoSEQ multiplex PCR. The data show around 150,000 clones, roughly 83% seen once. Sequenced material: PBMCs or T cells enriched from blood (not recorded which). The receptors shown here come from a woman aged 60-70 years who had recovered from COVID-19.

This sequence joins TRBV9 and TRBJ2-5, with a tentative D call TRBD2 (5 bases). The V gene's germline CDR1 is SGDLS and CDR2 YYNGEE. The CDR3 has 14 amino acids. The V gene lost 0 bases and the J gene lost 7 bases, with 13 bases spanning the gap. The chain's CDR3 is CASSVEGDWSTQYF. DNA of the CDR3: TGTGCCAGCAGCGTAGAGGGAGATTGGTCGACCCAGTACTTC.

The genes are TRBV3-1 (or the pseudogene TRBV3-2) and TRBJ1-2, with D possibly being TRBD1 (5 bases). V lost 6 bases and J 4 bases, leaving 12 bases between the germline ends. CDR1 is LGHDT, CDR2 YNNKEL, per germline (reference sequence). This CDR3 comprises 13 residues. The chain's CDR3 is CASSPQTGYGYTF. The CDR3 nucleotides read TGTGCCAGCAGTCCTCAAACAGGCTATGGCTACACCTTC.

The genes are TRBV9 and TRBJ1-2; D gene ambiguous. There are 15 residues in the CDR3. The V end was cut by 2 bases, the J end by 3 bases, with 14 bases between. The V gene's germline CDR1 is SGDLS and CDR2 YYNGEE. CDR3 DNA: TGTGCCAGCAGCGTTACCTCGCAGGCCTACTATGGCTACACCTTC. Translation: CASSVTSQAYYGYTF.

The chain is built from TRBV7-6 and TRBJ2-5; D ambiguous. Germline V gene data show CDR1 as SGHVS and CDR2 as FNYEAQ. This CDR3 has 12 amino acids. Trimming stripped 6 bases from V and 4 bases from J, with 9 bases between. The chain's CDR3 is CASRGPGETQYF. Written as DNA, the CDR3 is TGTGCCAGCAGGGGTCCAGGAGAGACCCAGTACTTC.

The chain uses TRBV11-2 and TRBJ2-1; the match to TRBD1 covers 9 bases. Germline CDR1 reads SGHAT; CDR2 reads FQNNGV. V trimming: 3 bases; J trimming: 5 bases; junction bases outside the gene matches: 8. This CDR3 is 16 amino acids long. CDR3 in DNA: TGTGCCAGCAGCTTTCTCTCCGGGACAGGGCACAATGAGCAGTTCTTC. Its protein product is CASSFLSGTGHNEQFF.

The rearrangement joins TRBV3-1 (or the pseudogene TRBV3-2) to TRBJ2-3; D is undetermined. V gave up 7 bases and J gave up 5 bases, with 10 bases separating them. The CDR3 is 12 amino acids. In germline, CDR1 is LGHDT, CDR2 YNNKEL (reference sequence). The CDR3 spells CASTRPGDTQYF. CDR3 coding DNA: TGTGCCAGCACGAGACCGGGAGATACGCAGTATTTT.

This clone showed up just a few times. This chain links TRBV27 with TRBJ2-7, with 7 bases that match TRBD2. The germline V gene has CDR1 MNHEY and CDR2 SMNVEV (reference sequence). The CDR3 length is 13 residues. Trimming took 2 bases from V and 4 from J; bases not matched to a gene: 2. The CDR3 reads CASSLREGYEQYF. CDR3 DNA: TGTGCCAGCAGTTTAAGGGAGGGGTACGAGCAGTACTTC.

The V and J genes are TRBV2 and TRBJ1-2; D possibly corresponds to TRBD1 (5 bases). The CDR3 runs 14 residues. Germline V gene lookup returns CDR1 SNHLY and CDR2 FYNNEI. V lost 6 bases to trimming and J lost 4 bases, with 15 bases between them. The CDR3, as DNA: TGTGCCAGCAGACGCGGGGACCGGGGCTATGGCTACACCTTC. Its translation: CASRRGDRGYGYTF.

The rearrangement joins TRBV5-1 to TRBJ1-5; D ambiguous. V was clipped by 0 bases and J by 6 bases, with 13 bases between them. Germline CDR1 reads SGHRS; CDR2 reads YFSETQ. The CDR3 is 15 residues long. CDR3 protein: CASSLDGHQSQPQHF. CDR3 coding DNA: TGCGCCAGCAGCTTGGATGGGCATCAGTCTCAGCCCCAGCATTTT.

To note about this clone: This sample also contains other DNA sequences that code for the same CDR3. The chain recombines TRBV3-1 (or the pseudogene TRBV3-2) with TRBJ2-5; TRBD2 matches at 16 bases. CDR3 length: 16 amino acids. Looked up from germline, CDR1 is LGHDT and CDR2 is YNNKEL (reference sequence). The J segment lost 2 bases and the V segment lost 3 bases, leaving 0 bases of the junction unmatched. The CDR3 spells CASSQGLAGGQETQYF. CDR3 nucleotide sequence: TGTGCCAGCAGCCAGGGACTAGCGGGGGGGCAAGAGACCCAGTACTTC.

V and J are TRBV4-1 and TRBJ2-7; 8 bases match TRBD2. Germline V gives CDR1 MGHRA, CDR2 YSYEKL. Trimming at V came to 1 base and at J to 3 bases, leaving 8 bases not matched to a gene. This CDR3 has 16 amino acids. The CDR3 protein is CASSQGGGRISYEQYF. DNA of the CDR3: TGCGCCAGCAGCCAAGGTGGCGGGAGGATTAGCTACGAGCAGTACTTC.